This T cell receptor beta chain was identified in a study of prognosis after radiotherapy for stage I lung cancer. General study points: Reportedly, TRBV and TRBJ gene usage varied with metastasis presence.

Two-round multiplex PCR, the amplification method, yielded TCR beta CDR3 from genomic DNA. Primers targeting each individual TRBV and TRBJ gene were applied in first-round PCR. MiXCR was run by TCRdb on the multiplex PCR reads, yielding one entry per CDR3 protein. The data hold about 24,000 distinct CDR3 sequences, with roughly two fifths observed a single time. Approximately 6 milliliters of peripheral blood were drawn at each of two time points. In its sample, this clonotype was seen many times. No antigen is known for it. The specimen comprised PBMCs, sampled before or after stereotactic body radiation therapy (not recorded which). The sequence came from a donor aged 50 or older with non-small cell lung cancer.

The CDR3 DNA is TGTGCCAGCAGCCTTCGGAGGACTAGCGGGATTGAGACCCAGTACTTC. This translates into CASSLRRTSGIETQYF. The chain uses TRBV7-9 and TRBJ2-5, with 12 bases fitting TRBD2. Germline CDR1 reads SEHNR; CDR2 reads FQNEAQ (reference sequence). The CDR3 loop spans 16 amino acids. The V and J ends lost 5 bases and 5 bases, in that order; junction bases with no gene match: 9.